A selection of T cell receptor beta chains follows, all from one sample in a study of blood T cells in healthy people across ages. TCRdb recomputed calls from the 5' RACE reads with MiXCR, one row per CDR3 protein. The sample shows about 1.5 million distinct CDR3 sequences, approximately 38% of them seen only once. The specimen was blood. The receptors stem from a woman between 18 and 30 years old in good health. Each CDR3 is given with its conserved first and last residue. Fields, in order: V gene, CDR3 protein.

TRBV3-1	CASSSAPQGVDTEAFF
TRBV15	CATSRDPSGDEQFF
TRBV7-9	CASSLGQGTSGAFF
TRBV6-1	CASSARDRGRDGYTF
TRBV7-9	CASRQGPQDNEQFF
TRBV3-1	CASSQVGFGRSSYNEQYF
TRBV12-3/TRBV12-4	CASSPWTGKGRNTEAFF
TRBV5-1	CASSSGTRGNEQFF
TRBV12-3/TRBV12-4	CASSKFPGTGSGEKLFF
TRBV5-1	CASSLSRTYEQYF
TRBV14	CASSQVARITGELFF
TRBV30	CAWIRTGGSYNEQFF
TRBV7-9	CASSLIGVVGTEAFF
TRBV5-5	CASSLTGSYNSPPHF
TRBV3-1	CASSLEGLAGAGAKNIQYF
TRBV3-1	CASSQGSSSSYEQYF
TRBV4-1	CASSQEELGGYNEQYF
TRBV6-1	CASSERQGNQPQHF
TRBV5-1	CASSLYTGTATTGELFF
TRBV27	CASRKGGNEQFF
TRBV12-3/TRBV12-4	CASRNTGGFYGYTF
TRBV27	CASSLEASGNYEQYF
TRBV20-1	CSGTGTTETQYF
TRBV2	CASSFQSGTQYF
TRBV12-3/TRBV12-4	CASRRTETDTQYF
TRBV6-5	CASSRSPTASYGYTF
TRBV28	CASSERTSNQPQHF
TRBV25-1	CASSEPGTSGIHEQFF
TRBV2	CASRDRSGGANVLTF
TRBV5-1	CASSLGQSTSTDTQYF
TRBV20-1	CSAREHSSTYEQYF
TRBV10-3	CAISESPSYEQYF
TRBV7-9	CASSPRPQTVNYGYTF
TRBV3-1	CASSQEWGERSPLHF
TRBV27	CASTISGTGMNEQYF
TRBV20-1	CSATRGGQGPRNEQFF
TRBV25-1	CASSDGQGPYNQPQHF
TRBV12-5	CASGLSLRSYEQYF
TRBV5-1	CANSLGLGGESYEQYF
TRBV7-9	CASSLLGPSGGRSLNEQFF
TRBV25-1	CASRGQGHQPQHF
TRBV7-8	CADSADTQYF
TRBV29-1	CSVEGNRGDTEAFF
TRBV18	CASSRNTQGAETQYF
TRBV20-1	CSGGRDSYEQYF
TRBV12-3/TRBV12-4	CASTRGAALFHTF
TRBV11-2	CASSGTSGRRSSYEQYF
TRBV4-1	CASSLQFANTEAFF
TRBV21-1	CASSKKLAGQGATEAFF
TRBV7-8	CASSSGQGISEQYF
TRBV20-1	CSAGDRGRYGYTF
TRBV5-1	CASSLGTSGRTDTRYF
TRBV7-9	CASSLTDANYGYTF
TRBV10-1	CASRDPSTDTQYF
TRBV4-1	CASSQDVTSPRYNEQFF
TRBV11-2	CASSLGSARLAGGEETQYF
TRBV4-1	CASTTCPQSTYEQYF